Sequencing of this TCR beta chain was carried out in a study of shared clonotypes between healthy human individuals (TCRdb year 2020). Study-wide context: The cohort comprised a couple of women and a few men aged 18 to 49 years. The study deeply sequenced blood TCR repertoires of about 5 healthy adults to estimate repertoire size and the extent of clonotype sharing between individuals. Libraries were prepared and TCR repertoires were sequenced by different laboratories using diverse techniques, in order to increase sequencing depth and limit assay-specific biases. Per donor, leukapheresis produced somewhere between about 0.94 and 9 billion PBMCs.

The germline V and J ends show losses of 4 bases and 8 bases respectively, and no gene match explains 8 bases of the junction. As encoded in the germline V gene, CDR1 is ENHRY while CDR2 is SYGVKD. From the cysteine up to the phenylalanine, the CDR3 has a length of 14 residues. Of all the DNA, just the CDR3 is kept, 42 bases in frame from base 1. Study-wide findings and limitations: Pairwise subsampling led to the expectation that sequencing depth would affect the degree of clonotype sharing among donors. The small number of donors limited the genetic and exposure-history diversity represented. Sampling was restricted to blood, and TCR repertoires in tissues likely differ from the TCR repertoires found in blood.

About this clone itself: The clone's antigen remains unknown. Base-call qualities are not available, and no considerably larger clone is one nucleotide away.

Using the deep immunoSEQ assay, TCR CDR3 regions were amplified from genomic DNA by multiplex PCR. Extracted genomic DNA from each cell subset was distributed evenly across all wells of several immunoSEQ 96-well plates, and each plate was treated as a replicate. Each replicate PCR for unsorted PBMC received 300 to 350 ng genomic DNA, equal to tens of thousands of T cell genomes. Ten immunoSEQ deep assay plates were used to sequence unsorted PBMC genomic DNA. Purified libraries were measured with a Qubit 3.0 fluorometer, size-checked on a Bioanalyzer 2100, and measured again with the KAPA Library Quantification kit. Each immunoSEQ 96-well plate was sequenced on its own single-read 150-cycle Illumina NextSeq 550 flow cell. Regarding the original processing steps: Because only junctional sequences without quality scores were contained in the immunoSEQ output, filtering matching that applied to full-length reads could not be performed. Sequences were annotated with PyIR, a Python wrapper for IgBLAST v1.9, and V/J genes and CDR3 were assigned using IMGT germline references. Reads were filtered out if the reads had weak V/J assignments (E-value above 1e-6), no CDR3, stop codons, out-of-frame junctions, or ambiguous translated residues. V3J clonotypes were defined as sequences sharing the same inferred V gene, J gene, and CDR3 amino acid sequence. Percentage overlap between repertoires was computed as shared unique clonotypes divided by the size of the smaller repertoire. Richness of each repertoire was evaluated using RTK rarefaction, the Chao1 estimator, and Recon v2.1 estimates of unobserved clonotypes. In TCRdb, the immuneACCESS table is reduced to in-frame sequences with V and J assigned. These tables do not hold every clone; where another copy was compared, an unresolved V gene accounts for under half, and the others remain unexplained. From that table come the V and J calls and clone size; the DNA was used to work out D and trimming. The sample profile shows fewer than 500,000 clones; nearly 80% of them were found once. Of the sample, around 12% is held by the ten largest clones.

Donors were healthy HIV-negative adults with no recently reported acute infections or vaccinations. Only Caucasian adults living in Nashville, Tennessee, USA were represented among the donors. For unsorted samples, tens of millions of PBMCs were counted, and genomic DNA was extracted using the QIAamp DNA Blood Mini kit. Blood was obtained by leukapheresis, after which PBMCs were separated by Ficoll-Histopaque density gradient centrifugation and cryopreserved in liquid nitrogen vapor phase. The chain is made from TRBV10-3 and TRBJ2-4; TRBD1 lines up with 7 middle nucleotides. The TCR sequence derives from a woman between 40 and 50 years old in good health. Some clones in this sample may be carry-over from other donors' samples. The sequencing input was PBMCs. The CDR3 region: CAISGGQYGDIQYF. The nucleotides read TGTGCCATCAGTGGGGGACAGTATGGAGACATTCAGTACTTC.